The T cell receptor beta chain under discussion was sequenced for a study of naive and memory T cell subsets. Points from the study as a whole: From naive to CM, EM and EMRA, diversity decreased and Gini increased.

Germline V gene sequence: CDR1 GTSNPN, CDR2 SVGIG (reference sequence). The CDR3 spans 14 residues. V lost 1 base and J lost 3, with 10 bases in between. This clonotype was observed a few times. What it recognizes is unknown. Two oligonucleotides, mixed equimolar, formed the beta constant-region primer covering TRBC1 and TRBC2. The ligated cDNA underwent four PCR rounds using SP2 and nested alpha and beta constant-region primers. TCRdb re-called the UMI-ligation and nested PCR reads through MiXCR, storing one row per CDR3 protein. The sample holds around 110,000 distinct CDR3 sequences, roughly 36% seen once. CD4 T cells were positively selected, then CD8 T cells from the CD4-negative fraction.

Material for sequencing was central memory CD4+ T cells from blood. J is TRBJ1-3 and V is TRBV30; D is undetermined. The receptor's source is a human donor in good health. The CDR3 sequence is CAWSGDGFGNTIYF. In DNA, the CDR3 is TGTGCCTGGAGTGGGGATGGCTTTGGAAACACCATATATTTT.